Only a few counts were recorded for the clone carrying this TCR beta chain. Its specificity is not known. TCR beta libraries were built with iRepertoire HTBI primers and Arm-PCR of CDR3 regions. TCRdb used MiXCR to reprocess the multiplex PCR reads, holding one entry per CDR3 protein. Of 600,000 to 800,000 distinct CDR3 sequences detected, roughly 30% appear once; the ten largest clones hold about 40%. The data originate from a study of regulatory T cells in long-lasting Graves disease. As to time point: persistent/refractory GD, antithyroid drugs over 5 years with positive TRAb. Extracted RNA from PBMCs served as the source of the TCR library. General observations from the study: Patients whose Graves' disease persisted exhibited lower TCR diversity than those newly diagnosed. The study examined only peripheral blood, not thyroid tissue.

This CDR3 contains 15 residues. Germline lookup yields CDR1 MNHGY and CDR2 SVAAGI. Trimming stripped 3 bases from V and 0 bases from J, with 9 bases between. The V and J genes are TRBV6-9 and TRBJ1-5, with D maybe TRBD1 (5 bases). Sample: peripheral blood mononuclear cells (PBMCs), taken when the disease was refractory, from a patient treated with antithyroid drugs. The TCR originated in a female donor with Graves disease. The chain's CDR3 is CASSYGRVSNQPQHF. The CDR3 DNA reads TGTGCCAGCAGTTACGGCAGGGTTAGCAATCAGCCCCAGCATTTT.